Shown below are 15 T cell receptor beta chains from a single sample sequenced in a study of blood T cell repertoires in COVID-19. Sequencing was performed with immunoSEQ multiplex PCR; in TCRdb, only in-frame clones are kept and a portion is missing. Seen here are some 250,000 clones, about 86% observed once, and the top ten hold 2.5% to 3.5%. Source material: peripheral blood. These receptors were obtained from a woman aged 25-40 years who had recovered from COVID-19.

The chain recombines TRBV24-1 with TRBJ2-6; a possible D gene is TRBD1 (6 bases). The V gene's germline CDR1 is KGHDR and CDR2 SFDVKD. This CDR3 has 13 amino acids. V lost 3 bases and J lost 17, with 16 bases in between. This chain's CDR3 is CATSDGDTPSLTF. CDR3 nucleotide sequence: TGTGCCACCAGTGATGGGGACACGCCATCCTTGACTTTC.

The V and J genes are TRBV18 and TRBJ1-1; D is undetermined. V was shortened by 3 bases and J by 6 bases, with 14 bases between the two germline ends. Germline V CDR1 and CDR2: KGHSH, LQKENI. The CDR3 length is 14 residues. CDR3 in DNA: TGTGCCAGCTCACCCGAGGTGGTAGCTCCTGAAGCTTTCTTT. Protein product: CASSPEVVAPEAFF.

CDR3 coding DNA: TGTGCCAGTCAATTCCGGACAGGACGGGACACTGAAGCTTTCTTT. Translating gives CASQFRTGRDTEAFF. This sequence joins TRBV19 and TRBJ1-1; 7 nucleotides agree with TRBD1. With V trimmed by 8 bases and J by 3 bases, 12 bases remained unmatched. The CDR3 is 15 residues long. CDR1 is LNHDA, CDR2 SQIVND, per germline (reference sequence).

The V call is TRBV5-1, the J call TRBJ1-1; unclear D gene. The length of the CDR3 is 13 residues. Germline CDR1 and CDR2: SGHRS and YFSETQ. V gave up 3 bases and J gave up 7 bases, with 13 bases separating them. CDR3: CASSSPPTGEAFF. DNA of the CDR3: TGCGCCAGCAGCTCCCCTCCCACGGGTGAAGCTTTCTTT.

The chain employs TRBV25-1 and TRBJ2-5; 7 bases line up with TRBD2. Per germline, CDR1 MGHDK and CDR2 SYGVNS. J gave up 2 bases and V 6 bases, and 9 bases lay outside the gene matches. CDR3 length: 15 amino acids. Here the CDR3 reads CASSLPGRDQETQYF. CDR3 DNA: TGTGCCAGCAGCCTACCAGGGAGGGATCAAGAGACCCAGTACTTC.

The chain combines TRBV4-2 with TRBJ2-3, with 9 bases that match TRBD1. There are 14 residues in the CDR3. J was trimmed by 3 bases and V by 4 bases; bases with no gene match: 2. Germline V CDR1 and CDR2: LGHNA, YNFKEQ. The CDR3 loop is CASSPGQGTDTQYF. The CDR3 region has the DNA TGTGCCAGCAGCCCGGGACAGGGAACAGATACGCAGTATTTT.

A few counts support this clone. The chain uses TRBV7-2 and TRBJ1-5; TRBD1 might be the D (6 bases). Deletions cut 6 bases from V and 2 bases from J, with 11 bases between. The CDR3 is 14 amino acids. Germline assignment: CDR1 SGHTA and CDR2 FQGNSA. The CDR3 reads CASSKYRGNQPQHF. DNA of the CDR3: TGTGCCAGCAGTAAATACAGGGGCAATCAGCCCCAGCATTTT. The complete variable domain, with remaining parts taken from reference TRBV7-2 and TRBJ1-5, reads GAGVSQSPSNKVTEKGKDVELRCDPISGHTALYWYRQSLGQGLEFLIYFQGNSAPDKSGLPSDRFSAERTGGSVSTLTIQRTQQEDSAVYLCASSKYRGNQPQHFGDGTRLSIL.

The CDR3 nucleotides read TGTGCCAGCTCACCGGGACAGGGGGCTCGAGAGCAGTACTTC. It is translated as CASSPGQGAREQYF. This chain links TRBV18 with TRBJ2-7; 12 bases fit TRBD1. The V and J ends lost 3 bases and 7 bases, in that order; junction bases with no gene match: 4. The CDR3 sequence is 14 residues long. CDR1 is KGHSH, CDR2 LQKENI, per germline.

This rearrangement joins TRBV11-2 to TRBJ1-1; D is unresolved. CDR3 length: 11 amino acids. Germline V gene data show CDR1 as SGHAT and CDR2 as FQNNGV. V was trimmed by 6 bases and J by 7 bases, leaving 9 bases between them. The chain's CDR3 is CASRGEGEAFF. The CDR3 region has the DNA TGTGCCAGCAGGGGCGAGGGTGAAGCTTTCTTT.

J is TRBJ1-1 and V is TRBV12-3 or TRBV12-4; no clear D. V lost 3 bases and J 9 bases, leaving 8 bases between the germline ends. The CDR3 has 11 amino acids. CDR3 protein: CASSFESKAFF. CDR3 DNA: TGTGCCAGCAGTTTTGAGTCCAAAGCTTTCTTT.

This clone was seen a few times. The chain uses TRBV5-1 and TRBJ2-7; weak D call: TRBD2 (6 bases). CDR3 size: 13 residues. The germline CDR1 and CDR2 sequences are SGHRS and YFSETQ. Trimming removed 0 bases at V and 3 bases at J, with 7 bases between. The DNA for the CDR3 is TGCGCCAGCAGCTTGGGAGCGGGCTACGAGCAGTACTTC. Protein: CASSLGAGYEQYF.

This clone was observed a single time. The chain couples TRBV7-2 to TRBJ2-7; D is unresolved. The CDR3 runs to 17 residues. Trimming shortened V by 2 bases and J by 1 base, and 18 bases separated the two germline ends. From germline, CDR1 is SGHTA and CDR2 FQGNSA. This CDR3 reads CASSLRQAVHGSYEQYF. The CDR3 DNA sequence: TGTGCCAGCAGCTTACGTCAGGCCGTCCACGGTTCCTACGAGCAGTACTTC.

A single count supports this clone. The chain recombines TRBV13 with TRBJ2-5; TRBD1 matches 9 bases. CDR3 size: 15 residues. The germline V gene encodes CDR1 PRHDT and CDR2 FYEKMQ (reference sequence). The ends lost 1 base at V and 5 bases at J; junction bases unmatched: 5. CDR3 protein: CASSLAGTGRETQYF. In DNA, the CDR3 is TGTGCCAGCAGCTTAGCCGGGACAGGGAGGGAGACCCAGTACTTC.

In this sample, this clone turned up once. The chain joins TRBV18 to TRBJ2-3; TRBD2 might be the D (6 bases). Deletions cut 1 base from V and 5 bases from J, with 19 bases between. The CDR3 length is 17 residues. The germline V gene encodes CDR1 KGHSH and CDR2 LQKENI. DNA for the CDR3: TGTGCCAGCTCACCACTAGCCTCGGCTAGCGATGTAGATACGCAGTATTTT. Its protein product is CASSPLASASDVDTQYF.

The rearrangement links TRBV12-3 or TRBV12-4 to TRBJ2-5; D gene uncertain. The CDR3 is 11 residues long. V lost 5 bases, J lost 6 bases, and 7 bases lay in between. The CDR3 reads CASSTLQTQYF. The CDR3 DNA reads TGTGCCAGCAGTACTTTACAGACCCAGTACTTC.